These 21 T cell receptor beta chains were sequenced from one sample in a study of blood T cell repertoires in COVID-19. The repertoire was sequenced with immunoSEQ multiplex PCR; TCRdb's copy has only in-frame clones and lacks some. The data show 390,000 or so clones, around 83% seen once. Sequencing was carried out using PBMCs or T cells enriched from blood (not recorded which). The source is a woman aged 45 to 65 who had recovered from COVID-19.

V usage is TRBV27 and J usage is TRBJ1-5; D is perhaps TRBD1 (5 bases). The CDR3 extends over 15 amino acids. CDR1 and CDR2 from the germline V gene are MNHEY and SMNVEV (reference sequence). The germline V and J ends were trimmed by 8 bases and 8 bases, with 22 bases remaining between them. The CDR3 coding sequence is TGTGCCAGCGCCCTGGGGCCAGACCCCTGGGAGCCCCAGCATTTT. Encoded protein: CASALGPDPWEPQHF.

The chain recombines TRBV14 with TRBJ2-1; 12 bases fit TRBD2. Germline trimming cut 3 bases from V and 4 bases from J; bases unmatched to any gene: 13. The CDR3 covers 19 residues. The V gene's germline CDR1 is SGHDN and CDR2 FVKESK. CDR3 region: CASSHGLAGGPLVYNEQFF. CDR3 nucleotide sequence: TGTGCCAGCAGCCACGGGCTAGCGGGAGGGCCGCTGGTTTACAATGAGCAGTTCTTC.

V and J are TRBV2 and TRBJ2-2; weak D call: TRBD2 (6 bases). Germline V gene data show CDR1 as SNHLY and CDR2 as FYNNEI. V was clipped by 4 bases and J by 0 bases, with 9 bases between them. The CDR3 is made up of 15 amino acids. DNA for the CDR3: TGTGCCAGCAGTGCCGGGACTCCGAACACCGGGGAGCTGTTTTTT. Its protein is CASSAGTPNTGELFF.

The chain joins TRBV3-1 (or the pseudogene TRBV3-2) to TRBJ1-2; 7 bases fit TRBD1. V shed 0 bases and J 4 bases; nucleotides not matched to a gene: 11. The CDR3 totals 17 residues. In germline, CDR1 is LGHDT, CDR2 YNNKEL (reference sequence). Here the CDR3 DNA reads TGTGCCAGCAGCCAAGACGTCAGACAGGGCTTAGGCTATGGCTACACCTTC. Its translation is CASSQDVRQGLGYGYTF.

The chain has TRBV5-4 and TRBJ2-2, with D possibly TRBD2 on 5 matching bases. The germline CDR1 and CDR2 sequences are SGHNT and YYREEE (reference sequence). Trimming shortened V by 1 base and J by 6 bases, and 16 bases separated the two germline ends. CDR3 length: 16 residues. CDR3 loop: CASSLQSGGGPGELFF. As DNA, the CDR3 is TGTGCCAGCAGCTTGCAAAGCGGTGGAGGCCCCGGGGAGCTGTTTTTT.

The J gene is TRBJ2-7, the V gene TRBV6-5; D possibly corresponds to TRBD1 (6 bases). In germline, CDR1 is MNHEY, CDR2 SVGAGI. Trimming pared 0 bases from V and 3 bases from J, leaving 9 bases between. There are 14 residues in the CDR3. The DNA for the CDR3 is TGTGCCAGCAGTTACTCCATAGGGGGCTACGAGCAGTACTTC. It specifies CASSYSIGGYEQYF.

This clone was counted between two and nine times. In DNA, the CDR3 is TGTGCCAGCAGTTTACAGGCACGGGGGGAGACCCAGTACTTC. As protein: CASSLQARGETQYF. The rearrangement links TRBV27 to TRBJ2-5; D is possibly TRBD2 (6 bases). Germline CDR1 is MNHEY and CDR2 is SMNVEV (reference sequence). Deletions cut 2 bases from V and 5 bases from J, with 12 bases between. The CDR3 has 14 amino acids.

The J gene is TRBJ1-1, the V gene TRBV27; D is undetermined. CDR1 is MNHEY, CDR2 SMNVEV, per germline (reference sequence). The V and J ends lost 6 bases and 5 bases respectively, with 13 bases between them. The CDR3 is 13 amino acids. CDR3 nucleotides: TGTGCCAGCAGCCCCCGTGTTGTGACTGAAGCTTTCTTT. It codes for CASSPRVVTEAFF.

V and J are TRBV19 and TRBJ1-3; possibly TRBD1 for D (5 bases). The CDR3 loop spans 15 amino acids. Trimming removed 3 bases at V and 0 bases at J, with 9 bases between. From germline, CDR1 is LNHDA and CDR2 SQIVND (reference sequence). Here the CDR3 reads CASSIRQISGNTIYF. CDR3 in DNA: TGTGCCAGTAGTATCAGACAGATCTCTGGAAACACCATATATTTT.

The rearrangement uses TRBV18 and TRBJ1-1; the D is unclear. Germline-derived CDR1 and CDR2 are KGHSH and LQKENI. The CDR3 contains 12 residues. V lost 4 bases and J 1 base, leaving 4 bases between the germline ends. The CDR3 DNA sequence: TGTGCCAGCTCACGGCAGAACACTGAAGCTTTCTTT. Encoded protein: CASSRQNTEAFF.

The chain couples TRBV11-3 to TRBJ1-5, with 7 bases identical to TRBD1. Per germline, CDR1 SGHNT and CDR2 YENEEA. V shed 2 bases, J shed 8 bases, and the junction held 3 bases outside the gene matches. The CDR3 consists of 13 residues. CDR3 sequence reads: CASSLTGDKPQHF. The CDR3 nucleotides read TGTGCCAGCAGCTTAACAGGGGATAAGCCCCAGCATTTT.

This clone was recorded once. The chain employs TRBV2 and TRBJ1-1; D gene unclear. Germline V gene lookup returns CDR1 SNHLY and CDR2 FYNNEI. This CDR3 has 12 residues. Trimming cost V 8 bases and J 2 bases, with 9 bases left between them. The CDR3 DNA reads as TGTGCCAGCCGGACGGGAAACACTGAAGCTTTCTTT. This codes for CASRTGNTEAFF.

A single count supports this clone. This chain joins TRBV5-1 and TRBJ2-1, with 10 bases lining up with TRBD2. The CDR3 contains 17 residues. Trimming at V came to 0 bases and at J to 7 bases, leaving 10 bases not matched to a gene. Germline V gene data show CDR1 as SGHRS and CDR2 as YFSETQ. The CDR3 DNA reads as TGCGCCAGCAGCTTGGTTCTAGCGGGAGATTTGGGTAATGAGCAGTTCTTC. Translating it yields CASSLVLAGDLGNEQFF.

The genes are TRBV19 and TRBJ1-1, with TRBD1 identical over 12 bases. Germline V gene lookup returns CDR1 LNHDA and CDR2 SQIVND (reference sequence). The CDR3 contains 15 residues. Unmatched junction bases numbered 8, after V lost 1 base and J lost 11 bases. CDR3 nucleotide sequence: TGTGCCAGTAGTATAGGGGGACAGGGGGCTTTTGGGGCTTTCTTT. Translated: CASSIGGQGAFGAFF.

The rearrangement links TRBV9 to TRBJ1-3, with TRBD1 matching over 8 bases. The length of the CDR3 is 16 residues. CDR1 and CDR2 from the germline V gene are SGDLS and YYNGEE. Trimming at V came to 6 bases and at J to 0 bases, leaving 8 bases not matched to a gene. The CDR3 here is CASTRGQDFSGNTIYF. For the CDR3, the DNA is TGTGCCAGCACCCGGGGACAGGACTTCTCTGGAAACACCATATATTTT.

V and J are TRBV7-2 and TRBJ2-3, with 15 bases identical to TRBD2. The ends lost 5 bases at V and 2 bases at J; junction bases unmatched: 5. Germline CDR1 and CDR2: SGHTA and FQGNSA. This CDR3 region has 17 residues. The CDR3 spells CASSQGTSGGPTDTQYF. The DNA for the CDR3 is TGTGCCAGCAGCCAAGGGACTAGCGGGGGGCCCACAGATACGCAGTATTTT. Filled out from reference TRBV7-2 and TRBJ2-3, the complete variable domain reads GAGVSQSPSNKVTEKGKDVELRCDPISGHTALYWYRQSLGQGLEFLIYFQGNSAPDKSGLPSDRFSAERTGGSVSTLTIQRTQQEDSAVYLCASSQGTSGGPTDTQYFGPGTRLTVL.

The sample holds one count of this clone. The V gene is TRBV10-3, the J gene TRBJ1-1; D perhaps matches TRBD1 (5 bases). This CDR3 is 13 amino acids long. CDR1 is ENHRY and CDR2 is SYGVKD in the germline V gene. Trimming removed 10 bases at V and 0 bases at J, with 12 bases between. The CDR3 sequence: CATIDSMNTEAFF. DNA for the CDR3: TGTGCCACAATAGACAGCATGAACACTGAAGCTTTCTTT.

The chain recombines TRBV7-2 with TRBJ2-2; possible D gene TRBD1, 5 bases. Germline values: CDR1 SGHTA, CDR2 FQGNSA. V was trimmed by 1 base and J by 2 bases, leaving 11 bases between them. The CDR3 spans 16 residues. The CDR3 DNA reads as TGTGCCAGCAGCTTAGGCAGGGCGGTCAACACCGGGGAGCTGTTTTTT. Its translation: CASSLGRAVNTGELFF.

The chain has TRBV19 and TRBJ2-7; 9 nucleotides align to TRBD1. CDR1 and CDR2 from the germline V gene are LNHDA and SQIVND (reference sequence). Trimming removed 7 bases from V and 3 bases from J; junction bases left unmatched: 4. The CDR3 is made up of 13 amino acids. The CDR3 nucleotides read TGTGCCAGTACCAAGACAGGGGGCTACGAGCAGTACTTC. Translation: CASTKTGGYEQYF.

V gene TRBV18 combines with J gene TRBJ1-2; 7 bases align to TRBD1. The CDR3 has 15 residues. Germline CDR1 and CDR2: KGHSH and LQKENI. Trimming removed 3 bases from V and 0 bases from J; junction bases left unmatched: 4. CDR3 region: CASSPGQPTNYGYTF. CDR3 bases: TGTGCCAGCTCACCGGGACAGCCGACTAACTATGGCTACACCTTC.

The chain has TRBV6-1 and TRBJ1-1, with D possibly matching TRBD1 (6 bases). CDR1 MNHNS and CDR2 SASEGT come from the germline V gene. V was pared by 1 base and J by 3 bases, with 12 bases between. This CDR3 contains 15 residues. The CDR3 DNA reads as TGTGCCAGCAGTGAAGAGCCAGGGGTCTACACTGAAGCTTTCTTT. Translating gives CASSEEPGVYTEAFF.